These 29 T cell receptor beta chains share one sample of origin, sequenced in a study of technical replicates of blood from a few donors. The table came from immunoSEQ multiplex PCR; TCRdb's copy has only in-frame clones and leaves some out. Here the sample spans tens of thousands of clones, approximately 90% being singletons. Material: T cells isolated from PBMCs. The receptors shown here come from a human donor in good health.

The V and J genes are TRBV4-2 and TRBJ2-6, with D possibly TRBD2 on 6 matching bases. Germline values: CDR1 LGHNA, CDR2 YNFKEQ. The ends were cut back, 3 bases at V and 1 base at J, with 25 bases in the middle. The CDR3 is 21 amino acids. CDR3 protein: CASSQRLGLAGSGSGANVLTF. CDR3 coding DNA: TGTGCCAGCAGCCAGCGGTTGGGATTGGCGGGATCGGGATCTGGGGCCAACGTCCTGACTTTC.

This chain uses TRBV9 with TRBJ2-3, with unresolved D. Germline V lookup: CDR1 SGDLS, CDR2 YYNGEE. The CDR3 consists of 16 residues. V lost 0 bases, J lost 6 bases, and 17 bases lay in between. Here the CDR3 DNA reads TGTGCCAGCAGCGTAGAGCGTGTCCCCCACCGGGATACGCAGTATTTT. Its translation: CASSVERVPHRDTQYF. Using reference TRBV9 and TRBJ2-3 for the parts outside the CDR3, the full variable domain is DSGVTQTPKHLITATGQRVTLRCSPRSGDLSVYWYQQSLDQGLQFLIQYYNGEERAKGNILERFSAQQFPDLHSELNLSSLELGDSALYFCASSVERVPHRDTQYFGPGTRLTVL.

V is TRBV7-6 and J is TRBJ2-7; 10 bases fit TRBD2. The CDR3 runs 17 residues. Germline V gene lookup returns CDR1 SGHVS and CDR2 FNYEAQ. V trimming: 4 bases; J trimming: 3 bases; junction bases outside the gene matches: 12. CDR3 sequence reads: CASSSFQREGPGYEQYF. The CDR3 nucleotides read TGTGCCAGCAGCTCTTTTCAGCGGGAGGGTCCTGGCTACGAGCAGTACTTC.

The gene calls are TRBV2 and TRBJ2-7; 7 bases align to TRBD1. The length of the CDR3 is 14 residues. The V and J ends lost 6 bases and 0 bases, in that order; junction bases with no gene match: 5. CDR1 and CDR2 (germline): SNHLY, FYNNEI. CDR3 DNA: TGTGCCAGCAGCCCCCGGACAGGCTCCTACGAGCAGTACTTC. As protein: CASSPRTGSYEQYF.

V is TRBV11-2 and J is TRBJ1-4, with unresolved D. The V end lost 4 bases, the J end lost 3 bases, and 12 bases lay between the germline ends. CDR1 is SGHAT and CDR2 is FQNNGV in the germline V gene. This CDR3 spans 15 amino acids. CDR3 region: CASSSVRGSNEKLFF. CDR3 in DNA: TGTGCCAGCAGCTCCGTCCGGGGTTCTAATGAAAAACTGTTTTTT.

The chain is built from TRBV5-1 and TRBJ2-5; 15 bases match TRBD2. Trimming took 0 bases from V and 6 from J; bases not matched to a gene: 12. Germline V lookup: CDR1 SGHRS, CDR2 YFSETQ. CDR3 length: 19 amino acids. DNA of the CDR3: TGCGCCAGCAGCTTGGCTGGGGGACGGACTAGCGGGAGGGGGCAGACCCAGTACTTC. Translation gives CASSLAGGRTSGRGQTQYF.

The J gene is TRBJ2-3, the V gene TRBV7-9, with a possible D match to TRBD2 (6 bases). Germline V gives CDR1 SEHNR, CDR2 FQNEAQ (reference sequence). CDR3 length: 16 residues. V lost 5 bases, J lost 2 bases, and 17 bases lay in between. The CDR3 sequence is CASSTGLLYSTDTQYF. The CDR3 nucleotides are TGTGCCAGCAGCACGGGACTCCTATACTCCACAGATACGCAGTATTTT.

V and J are TRBV5-1 and TRBJ2-1; D is perhaps TRBD2 (6 bases). Germline CDR1 SGHRS, CDR2 YFSETQ. The CDR3 extends over 15 amino acids. V dropped 8 bases and J dropped 2 bases, with 17 bases sitting between them. The CDR3 sequence is CASSAGLSPYNEQFF. The CDR3 nucleotides read TGCGCCAGTTCCGCGGGGCTGAGTCCCTACAATGAGCAGTTCTTC.

The chain joins TRBV5-1 to TRBJ1-3; D gene unclear. The CDR3 spans 14 residues. Trimming took 5 bases from V and 4 from J, leaving 13 bases between them. Germline V gene data show CDR1 as SGHRS and CDR2 as YFSETQ. This CDR3 is CASRWSVEGNTIYF. CDR3 in DNA: TGCGCCAGCAGGTGGTCGGTAGAAGGAAACACCATATATTTT. The whole variable domain, remainder taken from reference TRBV5-1 and TRBJ1-3, is KAGVTQTPRYLIKTRGQQVTLSCSPISGHRSVSWYQQTPGQGLQFLFEYFSETQRNKGNFPGRFSGRQFSNSRSEMNVSTLELGDSALYLCASRWSVEGNTIYFGEGSWLTVV.

The chain recombines TRBV4-2 with TRBJ2-1; 12 bases are a match to TRBD2. V trimming: 1 base; J trimming: 7 bases; junction bases outside the gene matches: 5. CDR3 length equals 16 residues. Germline V gene sequence: CDR1 LGHNA, CDR2 YNFKEQ. CDR3 sequence (DNA): TGTGCCAGCAGCCAAGTTCTAGCGGGGGGGCGAAATGAGCAGTTCTTC. Amino acid sequence: CASSQVLAGGRNEQFF.

This clone was seen only once. The chain's CDR3 is CASSQGPGQGAHDYGYTF. For the CDR3, the DNA is TGTGCCAGCAGCCAAGGCCCGGGACAGGGGGCACACGACTATGGCTACACCTTC. The V and J genes are TRBV14 and TRBJ1-2, with 12 positions matching TRBD1. This CDR3 contains 18 residues. The J segment lost 3 bases and the V segment lost 1 base, leaving 9 bases of the junction unmatched. Per germline, CDR1 SGHDN and CDR2 FVKESK.

The V gene is TRBV9, the J gene TRBJ2-7; no definite D call. Trimming took off 4 bases at V and 2 bases at J, with 16 bases between the two ends. The CDR3 runs 15 residues. The germline gives CDR1 SGDLS, CDR2 YYNGEE. The CDR3 DNA reads as TGTGCCAGCAGCCCAAACCGGGTCACCACCTACGAGCAGTACTTC. Protein: CASSPNRVTTYEQYF. Full variable domain (remainder filled in from reference TRBV9 and TRBJ2-7): DSGVTQTPKHLITATGQRVTLRCSPRSGDLSVYWYQQSLDQGLQFLIQYYNGEERAKGNILERFSAQQFPDLHSELNLSSLELGDSALYFCASSPNRVTTYEQYFGPGTRLTVT.

The V and J genes are TRBV11-2 and TRBJ2-1, with 13 bases that match TRBD2. CDR3 length: 16 residues. Germline V CDR1 and CDR2: SGHAT, FQNNGV. Trimming removed 5 bases from V and 10 bases from J; junction bases left unmatched: 11. The CDR3 nucleotides read TGTGCCAGCAGCCCCAGGACTAGCGGGAGAAGGGGGGAGCAGTTCTTC. The encoded protein is CASSPRTSGRRGEQFF.

The chain uses TRBV2 and TRBJ2-7, with 8 bases aligning to TRBD2. The ends lost 6 bases at V and 4 bases at J; junction bases unmatched: 14. The CDR3 length is 16 residues. Germline V gives CDR1 SNHLY, CDR2 FYNNEI. Written as DNA, the CDR3 is TGTGCCAGCAGGCAACGCGGGCTAGCGGGCTCATACGAGCAGTACTTC. Its translation is CASRQRGLAGSYEQYF.

This rearrangement joins TRBV29-1 to TRBJ2-3, with 10 bases identical to TRBD2. The CDR3 consists of 16 residues. V gave up 3 bases and J gave up 2 bases; unmatched junction bases: 8. Germline V CDR1 and CDR2: SQVTM, ANQGSEA. The CDR3 loop is CSVEGLAGVLTDTQYF. DNA for the CDR3: TGCAGCGTTGAGGGCCTAGCGGGGGTACTCACAGATACGCAGTATTTT.

CDR3 region: CASSFRSSGNTIYF. The DNA for the CDR3 is TGTGCCAGCAGTTTCCGGTCGTCAGGAAACACCATATATTTT. The chain has TRBV27 and TRBJ1-3; D remains unclear. V lost 3 bases to trimming and J lost 4 bases, with 10 bases between them. Germline V gene sequence: CDR1 MNHEY, CDR2 SMNVEV (reference sequence). There are 14 residues in the CDR3.

The gene calls are TRBV4-1 and TRBJ2-7; a possible D gene is TRBD1 (5 bases). Trimming shortened V by 5 bases and J by 2 bases, and 13 bases separated the two germline ends. This CDR3 spans 14 amino acids. CDR1 and CDR2 from the germline V gene are MGHRA and YSYEKL. The CDR3 DNA reads as TGCGCCAGCAGCAAAGGGGCCGGCCCCTACGAGCAGTACTTC. It is translated as CASSKGAGPYEQYF.

The chain employs TRBV6-1 and TRBJ2-3; D uncertain. V lost 3 bases to trimming and J lost 5 bases, with 12 bases between them. CDR1 is MNHNS, CDR2 SASEGT, per germline. The CDR3 consists of 14 residues. CDR3 protein: CASSDLTHLDTQYF. The CDR3 nucleotides are TGTGCCAGCAGTGACCTGACACACCTAGATACGCAGTATTTT.

The chain uses TRBV30 and TRBJ2-1; 7 nucleotides line up with TRBD2. Trimming cost V 3 bases and J 6 bases; bases outside gene matches: 2. Looked up from germline, CDR1 is GTSNPN and CDR2 is SVGIG (reference sequence). CDR3 length equals 12 residues. CDR3 DNA sequence: TGTGCCTGGAGCGGGGGGAGCAATGAGCAGTTCTTC. Its translation: CAWSGGSNEQFF.

This chain joins TRBV4-1 and TRBJ1-1; TRBD1 matches 7 bases. The CDR3 consists of 15 residues. Germline V lookup: CDR1 MGHRA, CDR2 YSYEKL. V was clipped by 0 bases and J by 2 bases; unmatched bases: 3. In nucleotides, the CDR3 is TGCGCCAGCAGCCAAGAGACAGGGCGCAACACTGAAGCTTTCTTT. This sequence encodes CASSQETGRNTEAFF.

The chain uses TRBV7-6 and TRBJ1-2, with D uncertain. Germline CDR1 is SGHVS and CDR2 is FNYEAQ. CDR3 length: 15 amino acids. Trimming removed 5 bases from V and 4 bases from J, with 17 bases in between. CDR3 sequence: CASSPRGGMGYGYTF. CDR3 DNA sequence: TGTGCCAGCAGCCCTCGCGGCGGGATGGGCTATGGCTACACCTTC.

The CDR3 bases are TGTGCCAGTAGTATAGTAGCCGGGGGCAATCAGCCCCAGCATTTT. Its protein is CASSIVAGGNQPQHF. This rearrangement joins TRBV19 to TRBJ1-5; no firm D call. CDR1 and CDR2 (germline): LNHDA, SQIVND (reference sequence). The CDR3 sequence is 15 residues long. V lost 1 base to trimming and J lost 2 bases, with 9 bases between them.

V and J are TRBV19 and TRBJ2-6; tentatively, D is TRBD1 (5 bases). The ends were cut back, 7 bases at V and 0 bases at J, with 7 bases in the middle. CDR1 LNHDA and CDR2 SQIVND come from the germline V gene (reference sequence). CDR3 length: 14 residues. The CDR3 loop reads CASTDNSGANVLTF. The CDR3 coding sequence is TGTGCCAGTACGGACAACTCTGGGGCCAACGTCCTGACTTTC.

The chain recombines TRBV25-1 with TRBJ2-5; 7 bases are a match to TRBD2. The V and J ends lost 1 base and 2 bases, in that order; junction bases with no gene match: 4. The CDR3 extends over 15 amino acids. Per germline, CDR1 MGHDK and CDR2 SYGVNS. The CDR3 nucleotides read TGTGCCAGCAGTGAATGGTCTAGCGGACAAGAGACCCAGTACTTC. Translated: CASSEWSSGQETQYF.

This rearrangement joins TRBV4-1 to TRBJ2-1, with 12 bases lining up with TRBD1. There are 19 residues in the CDR3. Germline trimming cut 4 bases from V and 4 bases from J; bases unmatched to any gene: 14. The germline CDR1 and CDR2 sequences are MGHRA and YSYEKL. This CDR3 reads CASSLGQGAWGGPYNEQFF. As DNA, the CDR3 is TGCGCCAGCAGCCTGGGACAGGGGGCCTGGGGAGGGCCATACAATGAGCAGTTCTTC.

The gene calls are TRBV5-1 and TRBJ2-1; 8 nucleotides align to TRBD1. V was pared by 4 bases and J by 6 bases, with 3 bases of the junction left unmatched. Germline CDR1 reads SGHRS; CDR2 reads YFSETQ. The CDR3 sequence is 13 residues long. DNA for the CDR3: TGCGCCAGCAGCCTAGGACAGGGCAATGAGCAGTTCTTC. Its translation is CASSLGQGNEQFF.

The CDR3 bases are TGTGCCAGTAGCCGGAAGACAGGCCAAAACTATGGCTACACCTTC. It is translated as CASSRKTGQNYGYTF. This sequence joins TRBV19 and TRBJ1-2; a weak D match, TRBD1 (6 bases). The CDR3 covers 15 residues. V was shortened by 6 bases and J by 2 bases, with 16 bases between the two germline ends. Germline V lookup: CDR1 LNHDA, CDR2 SQIVND (reference sequence).

V is TRBV6-6 and J is TRBJ2-7; D uncertain. The CDR3 spans 12 residues. The germline CDR1 and CDR2 sequences are MNHNY and SVGAGI (reference sequence). V shed 7 bases and J shed 7 bases, with 14 bases lying between them. The CDR3 loop is CASNDDVQEQYF. In nucleotides, the CDR3 is TGTGCCAGCAACGACGACGTACAGGAGCAGTACTTC.

The chain couples TRBV7-7 to TRBJ2-3, with a weak D call TRBD2 (5 bases). V was trimmed by 5 bases and J by 6 bases, leaving 12 bases between them. CDR3 length: 13 residues. Germline-derived CDR1 and CDR2 are SSHAT and FNYEAQ (reference sequence). As DNA, the CDR3 is TGTGCCAGCAGCCCCACGGGGTCGGATACGCAGTATTTT. This encodes CASSPTGSDTQYF.